Reported below is one T cell receptor (beta chain). Different DNA sequences within this sample yield the same CDR3. Per the original data handling: Reference gene primer amplification gave nucleated cell count estimates. Some clones are missing from TCRdb's copy, which holds only in-frame ones; the method was immunoSEQ multiplex PCR. The V and J calls and clone size are taken from that table; D and trimming were inferred from the DNA. The data show approximately 210,000 clones, 88% seen once. The data stem from a study of blood T cell repertoires in COVID-19. Whole-study context: Researchers got acute and convalescent COVID-19 samples from the United States, Italy and Spain. T cells, B-cell-depleted T cells, or PBMCs supplied cDNA or gDNA.

Trimming removed 3 bases from V and 1 base from J, with 5 bases in between. CDR1 is KGHDR and CDR2 is SFDVKD in the germline V gene. The CDR3 contains 13 residues. Sequences were obtained from peripheral blood. V gene TRBV24-1 combines with J gene TRBJ1-1; D is unresolved. This receptor was taken from a man between 65 and 80 years old with acute or convalescent COVID-19. CDR3 in amino acids: CATSDGPNTEAFF. CDR3 coding DNA: TGTGCCACCAGTGATGGGCCGAACACTGAAGCTTTCTTT.